Listed below are T cell receptor beta chains from one sample, sequenced in a study of regulatory T cells in long-lasting Graves disease. One entry per CDR3 protein, called by TCRdb with MiXCR from the multiplex PCR reads. Of some 410,000 distinct CDR3 sequences listed, about 16% are singletons. The sample was also reused in another study, on T cells in Graves' hyperthyroidism and ophthalmopathy.

This material consisted of peripheral blood mononuclear cells (PBMCs), taken at new diagnosis, from a patient treated with antithyroid drugs. Source of these receptors: a woman in her twenties or thirties with Graves disease. Each CDR3 is given with its conserved first and last residue. A D gene is named only where the DNA matches it firmly. Not every row has a clone size; where given, it reads once, few, many or a size class.

>TRBV6-2/TRBV6-3|TRBD1|NA|TRBJ2-5
CASSFAGQAKETQYF
TGTGCCAGCAGTTTCGCGGGACAGGCGAAAGAGACCCAGTACTTC
>TRBV7-6|NA|medium-sized|TRBJ2-1
CASSLAASESSYNEQFF
TGTGCCAGCAGCTTAGCGGCTAGCGAAAGCTCCTACAATGAGCAGTTCTTC
>TRBV11-2|TRBD1|many|TRBJ2-1
CASSLRPGQGSYNEQFF
TGTGCCAGCAGCCTGCGACCGGGACAGGGGTCCTACAATGAGCAGTTCTTC
>TRBV5-1|NA|many|TRBJ2-1
CASRLLLDHEQFF
TGCGCCAGCAGGTTGCTCCTCGACCATGAGCAGTTCTTC
>TRBV13|TRBD2|NA|TRBJ2-1
CASSYWTSEDYNEQFF
TGTGCCAGCAGCTACTGGACTAGCGAAGACTACAATGAGCAGTTCTTC
>TRBV27|NA|many|TRBJ1-4
CASSLSRGGEKLFF
TGTGCCAGCAGTTTATCGAGGGGTGGGGAAAAACTGTTTTTT
>TRBV30|TRBD2|many|TRBJ2-2
CAWQRASGIYTGELFF
TGTGCCTGGCAGAGGGCTAGCGGGATATACACCGGGGAGCTGTTTTTT
>TRBV15|NA|NA|TRBJ1-6
CATSRDPLGSWTLHF
TGTGCCACCAGCAGAGATCCTCTAGGTTCTTGGACCCTCCACTTT
>TRBV6-9|NA|NA|TRBJ1-3
CASSYSGGYLSGNTIYF
TGTGCCAGCAGTTACTCAGGCGGCTACCTCTCTGGAAACACCATATATTTT
>TRBV5-6|TRBD2|NA|TRBJ2-1
CASSLPSGAYYNEQFF
TGTGCCAGCAGCCTCCCCAGCGGGGCGTACTACAATGAGCAGTTCTTC
>TRBV5-1|NA|NA|TRBJ2-1
CASSFRSAQISYNEQFF
TGCGCCAGCAGCTTTCGGTCTGCTCAAATCTCCTACAATGAGCAGTTCTTC
>TRBV15|NA|few|TRBJ2-5
CATSREVQTQYF
TGTGCCACCAGCAGAGAAGTCCAGACCCAGTACTTC
>TRBV19|NA|once|TRBJ1-2
CASSMSPGSYGYTF
TGTGCCAGTAGTATGAGTCCCGGGAGCTATGGCTACACCTTC
>TRBV3-1|NA|many|TRBJ1-3
CASSQDLSPGNTIYF
TGTGCCAGCAGCCAAGATCTAAGCCCTGGAAACACCATATATTTT
>TRBV29-1|TRBD2|NA|TRBJ2-3
CSVRTSAGDTQYF
TGCAGCGTCAGGACTAGCGCGGGAGATACGCAGTATTTT
>TRBV9|NA|many|TRBJ1-2
CASSVAQGNYGYTF
TGTGCCAGCAGCGTAGCCCAGGGGAACTATGGCTACACCTTC
>TRBV10-3|TRBD2|many|TRBJ2-1
CATLEAGGNNEQFF
TGTGCCACCCTCGAAGCGGGAGGGAACAATGAGCAGTTCTTC
>TRBV5-1|NA|many|TRBJ1-5
CASSLAGRSNQPQHF
TGCGCCAGCAGCTTGGCAGGGAGAAGCAATCAGCCCCAGCATTTT
>TRBV10-3|NA|few|TRBJ2-1
CAISESGSADEQFF
TGTGCCATCAGTGAGTCTGGTAGCGCCGATGAGCAGTTCTTC
>TRBV19|NA|few|TRBJ1-1
CASSSLGGNTEAFF
TGTGCCAGTAGTTCCTTAGGGGGGAACACTGAAGCTTTCTTT
>TRBV20-1|NA|many|TRBJ2-3
CSAHPSPGTVTDTQYF
TGCAGTGCTCACCCTTCTCCAGGGACGGTCACAGATACGCAGTATTTT
>TRBV27|TRBD2|many|TRBJ2-1
CASTPSGGGSYNEQFF
TGTGCCAGCACCCCTAGCGGGGGAGGTTCCTACAATGAGCAGTTCTTC
>TRBV29-1|NA|few|TRBJ2-5
CSVEEGPRVF
TGCAGCGTTGAAGAGGGCCCCAGAGTCTTC
>TRBV29-1|TRBD1|many|TRBJ2-7
CSVELAGTGNGEQYF
TGCAGCGTTGAGTTGGCCGGGACAGGGAATGGCGAGCAGTACTTC
>TRBV13|NA|many|TRBJ1-1
CASSLRREPTEAFF
TGTGCCAGCAGCTTAAGACGGGAACCGACTGAAGCTTTCTTT
>TRBV29-1|NA|many|TRBJ1-1
CSVNPMNTEAFF
TGCAGCGTTAACCCCATGAACACTGAAGCTTTCTTT
>TRBV28|NA|many|TRBJ1-5
CASIDDSNQPQHF
TGTGCCAGCATAGATGATAGCAATCAGCCCCAGCATTTT
>TRBV7-2|NA|many|TRBJ2-5
CASSGSRGPQETQYF
TGTGCCAGCAGCGGATCCCGTGGGCCCCAAGAGACCCAGTACTTC
>TRBV27|NA|once|TRBJ2-2
CASSSRDPGGELFF
TGTGCCAGCAGTTCCCGGGACCCCGGCGGGGAGCTGTTTTTT
>TRBV27|TRBD2|many|TRBJ2-3
CASSLGRGGDTQYF
TGTGCCAGCAGTTTGGGTAGGGGAGGGGATACGCAGTATTTT
>TRBV24-1|NA|few|TRBJ2-2
CATSVKGTYTGELFF
TGTGCCACCAGTGTTAAGGGAACCTACACCGGGGAGCTGTTTTTT
>TRBV4-3|TRBD1|many|TRBJ2-7
CASSQSPTGGREQYF
TGCGCCAGCAGCCAATCCCCGACAGGGGGGCGAGAGCAGTACTTC
>TRBV5-1|TRBD2|many|TRBJ2-7
CASSGTLAGGPDEQYF
TGCGCCAGCAGCGGGACACTAGCGGGGGGCCCTGACGAGCAGTACTTC
>TRBV20-1|TRBD2|many|TRBJ2-1
CSARVSGRDNEQFF
TGCAGTGCGAGAGTTAGCGGGAGGGACAATGAGCAGTTCTTC
>TRBV19|NA|NA|TRBJ2-1
CASSIRAQAYNEQFF
TGTGCCAGTAGTATAAGGGCTCAGGCCTACAATGAGCAGTTCTTC
>TRBV19|TRBD2|NA|TRBJ2-3
CASSGTSGTFDTQYF
TGTGCCAGTAGTGGGACTAGCGGAACTTTTGATACGCAGTATTTT
>TRBV4-1|TRBD2|NA|TRBJ2-7
CASSQVERDFDEQYF
TGCGCCAGCAGCCAAGTGGAGCGGGATTTCGACGAGCAGTACTTC
>TRBV7-8|NA|NA|TRBJ1-2
CASSPTNRGARNGYTF
TGTGCCAGCAGCCCCACCAACCGGGGGGCGAGGAATGGCTACACCTTC
>TRBV11-2|TRBD1|many|TRBJ1-2
CASSLSRGANYGYTF
TGTGCCAGCAGCTTAAGCAGGGGGGCTAACTATGGCTACACCTTC
>TRBV20-1|NA|many|TRBJ2-1
CSARGNYNEQFF
TGCAGTGCTAGAGGAAACTACAATGAGCAGTTCTTC
>TRBV2|TRBD2|NA|TRBJ2-1
CASSRGLAGGYNEQFF
TGTGCCAGCAGCCGCGGACTAGCGGGAGGATACAATGAGCAGTTCTTC
>TRBV2|NA|NA|TRBJ1-1
CAGSFPLRNTEAFF
TGTGCCGGCAGCTTCCCCTTGCGGAACACTGAAGCTTTCTTT